The present T cell receptor beta chain was sequenced within a study of cytomegalovirus exposure and HLA in healthy donors. Study-wide results and caveats: The classifier, whose performance was assessed in both the original and validation cohorts, reportedly diagnosed cytomegalovirus status with high specificity and sensitivity. CMV serostatus was the sole immune exposure information available.

J gave up 4 bases and V 4 bases, and 2 bases lay outside the gene matches. Germline CDR1 reads SEHNR; CDR2 reads FQNEAQ (reference sequence). This CDR3 spans 15 amino acids. Primers for the PCR totalled 60 Vbeta and 13 Jbeta. Libraries were prepared by immunoSEQ multiplex PCR; TCRdb keeps only in-frame clonotypes and omits some of them. The sample has about 130,000 clones; the top ten hold about 1.7%. In the case of this clone: Its cognate antigen is unknown.

Sequencing was performed on PBMCs. This receptor was taken from a man aged 18 to 29 in good health and CMV-seronegative. The chain links TRBV7-9 to TRBJ1-5, with 12 bases that match TRBD1. CDR3 sequence: CASSSGQGANQPQHF. CDR3 nucleotide sequence: TGTGCCAGCAGCTCGGGACAGGGGGCGAATCAGCCCCAGCATTTT.